These T cell receptor beta chains were read from a single sample in a study of human T cells and chemical hapten exposure. TCRdb re-analysed the RACE reads in MiXCR, keeping a single row per CDR3 protein. The sample carries more than 75,000 distinct CDR3 sequences, about 8.7% recorded once. Sequenced material: whole blood. The origin of the receptors is a male donor in good health. Some clones in this sample may be carry-over from other donors' samples. CDR3s include the opening cysteine and the closing phenylalanine or tryptophan. A D gene is named only where the DNA matches it firmly. Clone size appears in some rows only: once, few, many, or a class for an expanded clone.

V gene: TRBV30
clone size: NA
D gene: TRBD2
CDR3 length: 11
J gene: TRBJ2-7
CDR3 protein: CAWSLADEQYF
CDR3 DNA: TGTGCCTGGTCTCTAGCGGACGAGCAGTACTTC

V gene: TRBV19
clone size: NA
D gene: NA
CDR3 length: 11
J gene: TRBJ1-1
CDR3 protein: CATQGYTEAFF
CDR3 DNA: TGTGCCACCCAGGGTTACACTGAAGCTTTCTTT

V gene: TRBV9
clone size: NA
D gene: TRBD1
CDR3 length: 17
J gene: TRBJ1-4
CDR3 protein: CASSVGPTGTGVEKLFF
CDR3 DNA: TGTGCCAGCAGCGTGGGACCTACCGGGACAGGGGTTGAAAAACTGTTTTTT

V gene: TRBV11-2
clone size: NA
D gene: NA
CDR3 length: 14
J gene: TRBJ1-1
CDR3 protein: CASSLWDKNTEAFF
CDR3 DNA: TGTGCCAGCAGCTTATGGGACAAGAACACTGAAGCTTTCTTT

V gene: TRBV7-3
clone size: NA
D gene: NA
CDR3 length: 13
J gene: TRBJ2-3
CDR3 protein: CASSLEATDTQYF
CDR3 DNA: TGTGCCAGCAGCTTAGAGGCGACAGATACGCAGTATTTT

V gene: TRBV20-1
clone size: many
D gene: TRBD2
CDR3 length: 14
J gene: TRBJ2-3
CDR3 protein: CSAKRGLGVDTQYF
CDR3 DNA: TGCAGTGCAAAGCGGGGGCTGGGGGTAGATACGCAGTATTTT

V gene: TRBV7-2
clone size: few
D gene: NA
CDR3 length: 15
J gene: TRBJ1-5
CDR3 protein: CASSSWGVSNQPQHF
CDR3 DNA: TGTGCCAGCAGCTCTTGGGGAGTAAGCAATCAGCCCCAGCATTTT

V gene: TRBV12-3/TRBV12-4
clone size: NA
D gene: NA
CDR3 length: 15
J gene: TRBJ1-4
CDR3 protein: CASTPWGATNEKLFF
CDR3 DNA: TGTGCCAGCACCCCCTGGGGAGCAACTAATGAAAAACTGTTTTTT

V gene: TRBV29-1
clone size: NA
D gene: NA
CDR3 length: 12
J gene: TRBJ1-1
CDR3 protein: CSVEHRGTEAFF
CDR3 DNA: TGCAGCGTTGAACACCGGGGCACTGAAGCTTTCTTT

V gene: TRBV15
clone size: NA
D gene: NA
CDR3 length: 14
J gene: TRBJ1-1
CDR3 protein: CATSRGTGFDEAFF
CDR3 DNA: TGTGCCACCAGCAGAGGCACTGGGTTCGATGAAGCTTTCTTT

V gene: TRBV7-3
clone size: NA
D gene: NA
CDR3 length: 14
J gene: TRBJ2-1
CDR3 protein: CASSLSVERNEQFF
CDR3 DNA: TGTGCCAGCAGCTTAAGTGTAGAGCGCAATGAGCAGTTCTTC

V gene: TRBV12-3/TRBV12-4
clone size: NA
D gene: TRBD2
CDR3 length: 16
J gene: TRBJ2-2
CDR3 protein: CASSSSGSQGTGELFF
CDR3 DNA: TGTGCCAGCAGTTCTAGCGGGAGCCAAGGCACCGGGGAGCTGTTTTTT

V gene: TRBV6-4
clone size: many
D gene: NA
CDR3 length: 15
J gene: TRBJ2-1
CDR3 protein: CASSDGGPSVHEQFF
CDR3 DNA: TGTGCCAGCAGTGACGGGGGCCCCTCCGTCCATGAGCAGTTCTTC

V gene: TRBV12-3/TRBV12-4
clone size: many
D gene: TRBD1
CDR3 length: 15
J gene: TRBJ2-7
CDR3 protein: CASSLMSGGRYEQYF
CDR3 DNA: TGTGCCAGCAGTTTAATGTCAGGGGGCAGGTACGAGCAGTACTTC

V gene: TRBV3-1
clone size: NA
D gene: TRBD2
CDR3 length: 16
J gene: TRBJ2-7
CDR3 protein: CASSQRAGGPSYEQYF
CDR3 DNA: TGTGCCAGCAGCCAAAGAGCGGGAGGACCCTCCTACGAGCAGTACTTC

V gene: TRBV30
clone size: many
D gene: NA
CDR3 length: 14
J gene: TRBJ2-7
CDR3 protein: CAWSRGLSSYEQYF
CDR3 DNA: TGTGCCTGGAGCAGGGGACTTAGCTCCTACGAGCAGTACTTC